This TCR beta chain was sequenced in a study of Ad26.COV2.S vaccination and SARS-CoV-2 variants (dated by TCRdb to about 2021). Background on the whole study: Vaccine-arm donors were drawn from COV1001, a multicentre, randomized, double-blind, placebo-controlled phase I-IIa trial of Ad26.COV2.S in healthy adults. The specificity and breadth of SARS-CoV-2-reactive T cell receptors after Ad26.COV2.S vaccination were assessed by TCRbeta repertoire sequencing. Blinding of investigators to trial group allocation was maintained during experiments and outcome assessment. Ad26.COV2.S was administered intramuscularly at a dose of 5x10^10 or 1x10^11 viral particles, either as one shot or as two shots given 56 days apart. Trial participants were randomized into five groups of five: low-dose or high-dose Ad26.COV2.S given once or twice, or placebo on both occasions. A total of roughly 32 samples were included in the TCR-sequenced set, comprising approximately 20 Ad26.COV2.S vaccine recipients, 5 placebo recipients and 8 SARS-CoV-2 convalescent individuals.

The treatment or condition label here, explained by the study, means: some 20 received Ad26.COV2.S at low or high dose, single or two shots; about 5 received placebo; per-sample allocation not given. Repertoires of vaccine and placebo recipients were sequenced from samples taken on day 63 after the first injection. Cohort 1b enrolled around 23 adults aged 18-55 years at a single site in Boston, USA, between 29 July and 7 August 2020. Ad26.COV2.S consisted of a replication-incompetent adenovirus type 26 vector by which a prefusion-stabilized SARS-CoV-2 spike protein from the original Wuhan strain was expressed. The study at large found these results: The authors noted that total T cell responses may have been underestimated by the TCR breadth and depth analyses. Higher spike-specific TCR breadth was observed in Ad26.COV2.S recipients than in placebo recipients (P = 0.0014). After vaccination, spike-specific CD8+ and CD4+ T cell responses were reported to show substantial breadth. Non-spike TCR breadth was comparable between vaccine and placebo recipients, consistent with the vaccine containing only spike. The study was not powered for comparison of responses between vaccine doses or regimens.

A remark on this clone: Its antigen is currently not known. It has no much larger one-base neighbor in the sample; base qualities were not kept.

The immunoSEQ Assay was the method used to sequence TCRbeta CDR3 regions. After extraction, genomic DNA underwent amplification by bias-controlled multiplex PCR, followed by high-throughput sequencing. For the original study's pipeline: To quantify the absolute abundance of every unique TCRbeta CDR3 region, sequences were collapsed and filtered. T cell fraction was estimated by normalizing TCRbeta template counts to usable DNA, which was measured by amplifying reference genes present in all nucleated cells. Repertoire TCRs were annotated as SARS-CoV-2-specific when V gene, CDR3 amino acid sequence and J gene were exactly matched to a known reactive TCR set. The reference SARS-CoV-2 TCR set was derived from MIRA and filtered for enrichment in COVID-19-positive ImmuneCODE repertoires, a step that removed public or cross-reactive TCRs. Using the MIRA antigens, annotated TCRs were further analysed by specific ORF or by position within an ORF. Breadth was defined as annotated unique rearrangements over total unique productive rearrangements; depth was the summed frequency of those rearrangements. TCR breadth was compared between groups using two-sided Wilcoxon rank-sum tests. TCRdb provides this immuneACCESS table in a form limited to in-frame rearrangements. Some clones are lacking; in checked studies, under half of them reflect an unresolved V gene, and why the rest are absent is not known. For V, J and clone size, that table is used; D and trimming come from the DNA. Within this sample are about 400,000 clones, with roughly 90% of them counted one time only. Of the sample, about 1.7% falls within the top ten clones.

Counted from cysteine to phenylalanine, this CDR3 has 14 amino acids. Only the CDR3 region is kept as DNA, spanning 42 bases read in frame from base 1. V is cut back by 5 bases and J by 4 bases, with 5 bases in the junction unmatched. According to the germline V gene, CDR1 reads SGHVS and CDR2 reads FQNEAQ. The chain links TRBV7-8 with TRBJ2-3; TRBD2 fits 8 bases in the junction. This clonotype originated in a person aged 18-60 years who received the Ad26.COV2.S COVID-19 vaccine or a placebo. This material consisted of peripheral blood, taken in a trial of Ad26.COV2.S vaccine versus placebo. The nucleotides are TGTGCCAGCAGCCCCTTAGCGGGGTCAGATACGCAGTATTTT. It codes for CASSPLAGSDTQYF.